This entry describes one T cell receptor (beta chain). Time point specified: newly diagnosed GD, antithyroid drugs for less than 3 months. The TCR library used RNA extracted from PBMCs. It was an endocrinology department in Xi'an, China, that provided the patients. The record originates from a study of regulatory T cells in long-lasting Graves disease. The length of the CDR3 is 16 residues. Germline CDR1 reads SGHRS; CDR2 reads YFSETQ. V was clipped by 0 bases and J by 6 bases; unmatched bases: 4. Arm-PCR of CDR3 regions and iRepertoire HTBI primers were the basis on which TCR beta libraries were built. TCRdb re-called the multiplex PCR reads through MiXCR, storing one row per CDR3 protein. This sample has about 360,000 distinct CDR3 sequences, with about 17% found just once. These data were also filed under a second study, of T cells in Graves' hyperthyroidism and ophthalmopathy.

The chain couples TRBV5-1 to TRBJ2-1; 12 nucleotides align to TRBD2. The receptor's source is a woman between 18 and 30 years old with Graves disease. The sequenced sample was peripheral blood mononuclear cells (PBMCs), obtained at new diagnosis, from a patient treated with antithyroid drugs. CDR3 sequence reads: CASSLESSGRANEQFF. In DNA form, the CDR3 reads TGCGCCAGCAGCTTGGAGTCTAGCGGGAGGGCCAATGAGCAGTTCTTC.